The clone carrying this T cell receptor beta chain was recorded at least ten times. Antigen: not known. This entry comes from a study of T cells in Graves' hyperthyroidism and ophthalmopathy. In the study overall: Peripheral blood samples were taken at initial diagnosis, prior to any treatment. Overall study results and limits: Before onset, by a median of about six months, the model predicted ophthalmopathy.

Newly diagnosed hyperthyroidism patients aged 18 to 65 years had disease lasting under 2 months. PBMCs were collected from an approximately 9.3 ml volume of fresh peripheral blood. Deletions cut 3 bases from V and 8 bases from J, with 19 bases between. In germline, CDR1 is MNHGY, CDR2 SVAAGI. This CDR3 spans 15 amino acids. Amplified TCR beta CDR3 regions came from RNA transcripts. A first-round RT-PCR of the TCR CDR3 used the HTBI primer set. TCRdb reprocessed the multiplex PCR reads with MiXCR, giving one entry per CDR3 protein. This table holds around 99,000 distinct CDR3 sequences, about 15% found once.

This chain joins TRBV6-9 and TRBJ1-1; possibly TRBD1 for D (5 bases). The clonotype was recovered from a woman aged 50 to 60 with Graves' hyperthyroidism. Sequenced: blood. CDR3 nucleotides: TGTGCCAGCAGTTACCGGGGGTTGAGGGGAACGGAAGCTTTCTTT. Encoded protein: CASSYRGLRGTEAFF.